These 10 T cell receptor beta chains were all obtained from the same sample, sequenced in a study of CD8 T cells in ankylosing spondylitis (dated by TCRdb to the late 2010s). The library was prepared using 5' RACE. Sequencing relied on an Illumina HiSeq 2500. TCRdb passed the public sequencing reads through fastp at Q25 and MiXCR, retaining productive beta sequences. CDR3 protein sequences are deduplicated, and each keeps its most common genes and DNA. This sample is represented by 250,000 to 300,000 distinct CDR3 sequences; roughly 20% of them were singletons. Roughly 8.3% of the sample comes from the top ten. Material: blood, either unsorted or a sorted T cell fraction (not recorded which). These receptors all come from a male donor with ankylosing spondylitis or in good health (not recorded which).

This clonotype appeared a few times. The chain joins TRBV3-1 to TRBJ2-3; 7 nucleotides match TRBD2. Germline CDR1 reads LGHDT; CDR2 reads YNNKEL (reference sequence). Trimming cost V 9 bases and J 1 base; bases outside gene matches: 7. The CDR3 covers 14 residues. Here the CDR3 reads CASQAGPRTDTQYF. CDR3 sequence (DNA): TGTGCCAGTCAAGCGGGGCCTCGCACAGATACGCAGTATTTT.

This clonotype was counted many times. This chain joins TRBV9 and TRBJ1-2, with D uncertain. From germline, CDR1 is SGDLS and CDR2 YYNGEE. The CDR3 totals 13 residues. Trimming cost V 0 bases and J 7 bases, with 10 bases left between them. The CDR3 loop reads CASSVGVGLGYTF. CDR3 bases: TGTGCCAGCAGCGTAGGAGTAGGTCTTGGCTACACCTTC.

The J gene is TRBJ2-1, the V gene TRBV9, with 7 bases matching TRBD2. The CDR3 covers 14 residues. In germline, CDR1 is SGDLS, CDR2 YYNGEE. V shed 4 bases, J shed 7 bases, and the junction held 8 bases outside the gene matches. Here the CDR3 reads CASSNGLGRNEQFF. CDR3 nucleotide sequence: TGTGCCAGCAGCAACGGACTAGGTCGGAATGAGCAGTTCTTC.

This clonotype was recorded many times. The V and J genes are TRBV6-5 and TRBJ2-2; possible D gene TRBD1, 5 bases. There are 14 residues in the CDR3. The germline gives CDR1 MNHEY, CDR2 SVGAGI. V was cut by 2 bases and J by 6 bases, with 10 bases left in between. The CDR3 protein is CASSYIQGSGELFF. The CDR3 DNA reads as TGTGCCAGCAGTTACATCCAGGGCTCCGGGGAGCTGTTTTTT.

The chain uses TRBV7-3 and TRBJ2-3; 8 positions match TRBD1. Losses at the gene ends were 5 bases for V and 1 base for J; bases not matched to a gene: 11. The CDR3 is 17 residues long. Per germline, CDR1 SGHTA and CDR2 FQGTGA. Here the CDR3 reads CASSLAGSGGGTDTQYF. In DNA form, the CDR3 reads TGTGCCAGCAGCCTCGCCGGTTCAGGGGGCGGCACAGATACGCAGTATTTT.

The chain is built from TRBV11-2 and TRBJ2-3; 10 bases line up with TRBD2. In germline, CDR1 is SGHAT, CDR2 FQNNGV. With V trimmed by 1 base and J by 0 bases, 7 bases remained unmatched. This CDR3 region has 18 residues. CDR3: CASSLVPSGGISTDTQYF. The CDR3 DNA follows: TGTGCCAGCAGCTTAGTTCCTAGCGGGGGTATTAGCACAGATACGCAGTATTTT.

This clonotype has more than one count but fewer than ten. The chain links TRBV7-2 to TRBJ2-3; D is uncertain. Trimming left V 5 bases short and J 2 bases short, with 14 bases between. The CDR3 is made up of 15 amino acids. The V gene's germline CDR1 is SGHTA and CDR2 FQGNSA. DNA for the CDR3: TGTGCCAGCAGCCCCTTGAGCACGAACACAGATACGCAGTATTTT. Translated: CASSPLSTNTDTQYF.

The CDR3 loop is CSVLAGGGSYNEQFF. The DNA for the CDR3 is TGCAGTGTACTAGCGGGGGGGGGCTCCTACAATGAGCAGTTCTTC. The rearrangement uses TRBV20-1 and TRBJ2-1, with 13 bases fitting TRBD2. This CDR3 has 15 residues. Germline lookup yields CDR1 DFQATT and CDR2 SNEGSKA (reference sequence). Trimming took 7 bases from V and 0 from J; bases not matched to a gene: 3.

Worth noting for this clonotype: A much larger clone differs from this one at a single base, so this may be a read error. This chain links TRBV5-1 with TRBJ2-1; D perhaps matches TRBD1 (7 bases). The CDR3 has 11 amino acids. Germline CDR1 and CDR2: SGHRS and YFSETQ. CDR3 sequence: CVSSQGGEQFF. In DNA, the CDR3 is TGCGTCAGCAGCCAGGGGGGTGAGCAGTTCTTC.

This clonotype turned up a few times. The chain couples TRBV11-1 to TRBJ1-5; 11 nucleotides line up with TRBD1. The CDR3 is 19 amino acids. Losses at the gene ends were 1 base for V and 1 base for J; bases not matched to a gene: 9. Germline CDR1 reads SGHAT; CDR2 reads FQDESV (reference sequence). The CDR3 DNA reads as TGTGCCAGCAGCTTAGGAACCGGGACAGGGGGAGTGAGCAATCAGCCCCAGCATTTT. Protein sequence: CASSLGTGTGGVSNQPQHF.